The clone carrying this T cell receptor (beta chain) was detected only a few times. Its antigen remains unknown. This record belongs to a study of T-cell memory formation after mild COVID-19. Overall study: For the most part, TCR clusters were specific to one donor.

This CDR3 has 13 amino acids. Germline V gene data show CDR1 as ENHRY and CDR2 as SYGVKD. V gave up 6 bases and J gave up 4 bases, with 12 bases separating them. TCRdb recomputed calls from the 5' RACE reads with MiXCR, one row per CDR3 protein. The sample has more than 250,000 distinct CDR3 sequences, around 16% seen once; the top ten hold 22%. Study outcomes and limitations: Largely, contracting CD4+ clones fell within CM and EM, and contracting CD8+ clones within EMRA. Researchers found some responding clones in pre-infection memory, a sign that cross-reactive memory joined.

The rearrangement uses TRBV10-3 and TRBJ1-2; weak D call: TRBD1 (5 bases). The sequence was collected from a man aged 18 to 29 who had mild COVID-19 (a few samples of this study predate the infection). Cell type and time point are not known. The sample was PBMCs or a T cell subset sorted from them (not recorded which). CDR3 bases: TGTGCCATCAGCGAGGGGATAGGCTATGGCTACACCTTC. Translation gives CAISEGIGYGYTF.